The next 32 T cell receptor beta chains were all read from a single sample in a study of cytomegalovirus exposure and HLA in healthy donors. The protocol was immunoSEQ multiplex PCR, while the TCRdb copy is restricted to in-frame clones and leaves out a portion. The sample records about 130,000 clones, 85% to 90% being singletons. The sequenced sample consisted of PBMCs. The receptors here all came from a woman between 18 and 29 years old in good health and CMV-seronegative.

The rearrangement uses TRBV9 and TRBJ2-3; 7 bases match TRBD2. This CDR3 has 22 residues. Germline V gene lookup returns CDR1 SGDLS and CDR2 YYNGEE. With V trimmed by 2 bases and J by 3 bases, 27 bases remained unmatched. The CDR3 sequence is CASSVSLEEAGETQFWTDTQYF. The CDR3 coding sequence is TGTGCCAGCAGCGTCTCCCTCGAGGAGGCGGGAGAAACCCAGTTCTGGACAGATACGCAGTATTTT. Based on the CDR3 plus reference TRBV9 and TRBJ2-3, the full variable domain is DSGVTQTPKHLITATGQRVTLRCSPRSGDLSVYWYQQSLDQGLQFLIQYYNGEERAKGNILERFSAQQFPDLHSELNLSSLELGDSALYFCASSVSLEEAGETQFWTDTQYFGPGTRLTVL.

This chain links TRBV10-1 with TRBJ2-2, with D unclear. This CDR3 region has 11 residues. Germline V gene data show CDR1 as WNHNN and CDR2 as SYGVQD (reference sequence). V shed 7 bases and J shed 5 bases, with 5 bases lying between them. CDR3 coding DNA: TGCGCCAGCAACCGGACCGGGGAGCTGTTTTTT. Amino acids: CASNRTGELFF.

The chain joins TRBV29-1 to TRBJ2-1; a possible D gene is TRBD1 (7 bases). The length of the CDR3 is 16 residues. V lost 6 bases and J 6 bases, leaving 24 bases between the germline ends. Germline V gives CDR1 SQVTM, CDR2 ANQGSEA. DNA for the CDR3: TGCAGCGTCCATGCCCTACAGAGTCAGGGGGGCAATGAGCAGTTCTTC. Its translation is CSVHALQSQGGNEQFF.

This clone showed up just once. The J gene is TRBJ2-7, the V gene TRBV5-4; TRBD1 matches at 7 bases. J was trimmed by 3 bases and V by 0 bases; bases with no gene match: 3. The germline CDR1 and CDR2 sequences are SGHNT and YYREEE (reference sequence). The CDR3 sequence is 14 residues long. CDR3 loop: CASSLAGGDYEQYV. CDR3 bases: TGTGCCAGCAGCTTGGCAGGGGGTGACTACGAGCAGTACGTC.

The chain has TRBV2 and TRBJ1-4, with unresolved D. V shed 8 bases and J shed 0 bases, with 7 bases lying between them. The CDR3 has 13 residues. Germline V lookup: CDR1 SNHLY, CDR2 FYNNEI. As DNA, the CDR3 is TGTGCCAGCCAACCAGCAACTAATGAAAAACTGTTTTTT. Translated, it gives CASQPATNEKLFF.

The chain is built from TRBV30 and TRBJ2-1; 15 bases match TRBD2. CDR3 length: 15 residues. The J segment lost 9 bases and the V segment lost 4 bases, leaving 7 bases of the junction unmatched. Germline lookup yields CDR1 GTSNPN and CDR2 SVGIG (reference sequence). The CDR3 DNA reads TGTGCCTGGATTGGACTAGCGGGAGGGCCGGGTGAGCAGTTCTTC. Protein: CAWIGLAGGPGEQFF.

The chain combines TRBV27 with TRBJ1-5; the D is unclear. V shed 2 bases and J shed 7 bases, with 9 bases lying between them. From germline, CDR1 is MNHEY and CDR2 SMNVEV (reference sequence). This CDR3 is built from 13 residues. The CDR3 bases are TGTGCCAGCAGTTTAACACCTTTCCAGCCCCAGCATTTT. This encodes CASSLTPFQPQHF.

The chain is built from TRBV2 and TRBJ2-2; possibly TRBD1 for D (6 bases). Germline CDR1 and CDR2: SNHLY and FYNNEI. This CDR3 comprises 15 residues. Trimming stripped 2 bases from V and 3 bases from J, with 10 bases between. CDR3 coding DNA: TGTGCCAGCAGTGAAAGGGACACCCACACCGGGGAGCTGTTTTTT. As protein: CASSERDTHTGELFF.

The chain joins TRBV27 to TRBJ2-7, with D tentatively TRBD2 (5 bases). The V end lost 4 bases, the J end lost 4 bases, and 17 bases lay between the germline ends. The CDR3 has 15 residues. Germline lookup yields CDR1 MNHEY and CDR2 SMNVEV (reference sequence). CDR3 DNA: TGTGCCAGCAGTTCCCGAGGCGGGCCTACTTACGAGCAGTACTTC. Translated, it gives CASSSRGGPTYEQYF.

The chain's CDR3 is CASSQEDRGREKLFF. The CDR3, as DNA: TGCGCCAGCAGCCAAGAGGACAGGGGGCGCGAAAAACTGTTTTTT. The V call is TRBV4-3, the J call TRBJ1-4, with 11 bases lining up with TRBD1. The CDR3 runs to 15 residues. V lost 0 bases, J lost 8 bases, and 2 bases stayed unmatched. The germline V gene encodes CDR1 LGHNA and CDR2 YSLEER.

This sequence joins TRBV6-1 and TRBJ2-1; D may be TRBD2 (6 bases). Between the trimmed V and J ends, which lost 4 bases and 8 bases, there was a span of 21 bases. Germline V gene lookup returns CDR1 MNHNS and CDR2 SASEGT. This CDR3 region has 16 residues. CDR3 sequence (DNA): TGTGCCAGCAGTGGGAGGGGACTGTTTAGCGTGGATGAGCAGTTCTTC. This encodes CASSGRGLFSVDEQFF.

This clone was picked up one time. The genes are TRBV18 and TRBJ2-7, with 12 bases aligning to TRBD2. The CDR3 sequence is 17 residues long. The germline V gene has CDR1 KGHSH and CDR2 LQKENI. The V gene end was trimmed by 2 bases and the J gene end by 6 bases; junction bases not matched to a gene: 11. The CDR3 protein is CASSPVTSGSLWLEQYF. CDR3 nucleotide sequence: TGTGCCAGCTCACCAGTGACTAGCGGGAGTTTGTGGCTCGAGCAGTACTTC.

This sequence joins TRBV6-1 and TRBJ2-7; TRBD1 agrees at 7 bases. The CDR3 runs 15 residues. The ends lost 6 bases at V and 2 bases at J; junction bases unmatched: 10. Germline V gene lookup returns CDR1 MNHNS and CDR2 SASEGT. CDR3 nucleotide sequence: TGTGCCAGCAGGCTGGGACAGTATGATACCTACGAGCAGTACTTC. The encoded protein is CASRLGQYDTYEQYF.

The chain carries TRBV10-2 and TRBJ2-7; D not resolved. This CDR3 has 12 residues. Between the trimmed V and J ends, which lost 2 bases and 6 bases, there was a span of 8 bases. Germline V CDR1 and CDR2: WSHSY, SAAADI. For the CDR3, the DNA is TGCGCCAGCAGTGAGCTAGAACGCGAGCAGTACTTC. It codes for CASSELEREQYF.

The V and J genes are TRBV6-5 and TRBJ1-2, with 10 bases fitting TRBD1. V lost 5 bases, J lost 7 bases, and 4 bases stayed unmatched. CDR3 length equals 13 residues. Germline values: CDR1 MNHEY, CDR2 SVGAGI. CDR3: CASSRQGASGYTF. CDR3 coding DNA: TGTGCCAGCAGTAGACAGGGGGCCTCTGGCTACACCTTC.

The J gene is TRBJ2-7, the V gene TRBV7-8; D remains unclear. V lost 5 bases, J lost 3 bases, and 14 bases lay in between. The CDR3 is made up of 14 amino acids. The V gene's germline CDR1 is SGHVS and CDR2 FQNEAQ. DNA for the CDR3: TGTGCCAGCAGCAGCAGGATTTCCCTCTACGAGCAGTACTTC. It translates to CASSSRISLYEQYF.

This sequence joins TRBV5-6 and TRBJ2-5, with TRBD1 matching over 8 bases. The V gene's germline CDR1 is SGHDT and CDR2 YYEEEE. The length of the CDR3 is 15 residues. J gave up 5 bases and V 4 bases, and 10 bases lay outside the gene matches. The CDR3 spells CASSPGGTGEETQYF. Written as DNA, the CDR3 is TGTGCCAGCAGCCCAGGGGGCACCGGCGAGGAGACCCAGTACTTC. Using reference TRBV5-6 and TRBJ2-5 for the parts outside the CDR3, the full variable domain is DAGVTQSPTHLIKTRGQQVTLRCSPKSGHDTVSWYQQALGQGPQFIFQYYEEEERQRGNFPDRFSGHQFPNYSSELNVNALLLGDSALYLCASSPGGTGEETQYFGPGTRLLVL.

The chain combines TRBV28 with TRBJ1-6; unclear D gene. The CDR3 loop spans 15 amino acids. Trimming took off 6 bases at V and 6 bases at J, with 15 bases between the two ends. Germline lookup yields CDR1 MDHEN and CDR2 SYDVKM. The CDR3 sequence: CASSPARAGNSPLHF. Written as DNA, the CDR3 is TGTGCCAGCAGCCCCGCGCGGGCGGGTAATTCACCCCTCCACTTT.

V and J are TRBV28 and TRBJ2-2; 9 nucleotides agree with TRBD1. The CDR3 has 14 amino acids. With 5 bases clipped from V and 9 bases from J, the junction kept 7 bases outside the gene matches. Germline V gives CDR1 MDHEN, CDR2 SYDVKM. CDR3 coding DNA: TGTGCCAGCAGTCTGGGGACAGGGAGGAGGGAGCTGTTTTTT. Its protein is CASSLGTGRRELFF.

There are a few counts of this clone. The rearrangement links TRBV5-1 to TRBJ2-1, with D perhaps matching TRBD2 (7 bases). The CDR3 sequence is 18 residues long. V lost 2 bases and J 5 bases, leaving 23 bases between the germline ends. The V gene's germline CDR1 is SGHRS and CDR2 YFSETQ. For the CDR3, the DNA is TGCGCCAGCAGCTTTCGGGGGGCAACCCAACTACGTCACAATGAGCAGTTCTTC. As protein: CASSFRGATQLRHNEQFF.

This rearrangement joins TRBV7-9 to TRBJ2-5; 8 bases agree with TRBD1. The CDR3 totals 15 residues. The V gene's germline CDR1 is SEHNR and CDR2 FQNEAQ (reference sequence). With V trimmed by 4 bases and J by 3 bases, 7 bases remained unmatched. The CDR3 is CASSSPPTGEETQYF. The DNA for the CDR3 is TGTGCCAGCAGCTCCCCACCGACAGGGGAAGAGACCCAGTACTTC.

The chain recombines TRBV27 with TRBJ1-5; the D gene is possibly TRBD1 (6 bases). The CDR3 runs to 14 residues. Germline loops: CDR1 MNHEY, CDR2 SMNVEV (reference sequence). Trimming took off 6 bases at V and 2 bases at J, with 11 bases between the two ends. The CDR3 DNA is TGTGCCAGCAGCGACCGACAGGGCAATCAGCCCCAGCATTTT. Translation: CASSDRQGNQPQHF.

The CDR3 loop reads CASSLFVGSYNEQFF. The CDR3 region has the DNA TGTGCCAGCAGCTTATTTGTCGGGAGCTACAATGAGCAGTTCTTC. This chain connects TRBV11-2 to TRBJ2-1; D may be TRBD2 (6 bases). In germline, CDR1 is SGHAT, CDR2 FQNNGV. The germline V and J ends were trimmed by 2 bases and 3 bases, with 11 bases remaining between them. The CDR3 extends over 15 amino acids. Full variable domain (missing parts from reference TRBV11-2 and TRBJ2-1): EAGVAQSPRYKIIEKRQSVAFWCNPISGHATLYWYQQILGQGPKLLIQFQNNGVVDDSQLPKDRFSAERLKGVDSTLKIQPAKLEDSAVYLCASSLFVGSYNEQFFGPGTRLTVL.

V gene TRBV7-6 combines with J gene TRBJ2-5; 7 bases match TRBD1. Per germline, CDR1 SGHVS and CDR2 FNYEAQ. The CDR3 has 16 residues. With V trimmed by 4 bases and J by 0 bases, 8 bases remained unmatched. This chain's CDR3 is CASSSGGPQYQETQYF. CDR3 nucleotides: TGTGCCAGCAGCTCAGGGGGACCCCAGTACCAAGAGACCCAGTACTTC.

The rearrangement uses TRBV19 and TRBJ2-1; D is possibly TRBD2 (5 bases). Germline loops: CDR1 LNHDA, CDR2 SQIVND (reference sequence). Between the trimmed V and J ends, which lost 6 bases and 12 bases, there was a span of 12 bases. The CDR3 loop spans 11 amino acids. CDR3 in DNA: TGTGCCAGTAGCAAACGCGAGGGGCAGTTCTTC. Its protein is CASSKREGQFF.

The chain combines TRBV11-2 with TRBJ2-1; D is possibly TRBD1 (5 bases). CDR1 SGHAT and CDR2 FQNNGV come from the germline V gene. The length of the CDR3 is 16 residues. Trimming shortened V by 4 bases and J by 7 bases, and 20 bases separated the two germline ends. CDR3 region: CASSSNRMGLVNEQFF. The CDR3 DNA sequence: TGTGCCAGCAGCTCCAACAGGATGGGGTTGGTGAATGAGCAGTTCTTC.

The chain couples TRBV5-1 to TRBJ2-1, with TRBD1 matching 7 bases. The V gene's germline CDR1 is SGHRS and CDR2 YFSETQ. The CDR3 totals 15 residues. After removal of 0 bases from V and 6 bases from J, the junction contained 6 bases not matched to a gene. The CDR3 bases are TGCGCCAGCAGCTTGGTGACAGGGCAGGGCAATGAGCAGTTCTTC. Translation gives CASSLVTGQGNEQFF.

The DNA for the CDR3 is TGTGCGGCGGGGACTCAAGACACTGAAGCTTTCTTT. Encoded protein: CAAGTQDTEAFF. The rearrangement links TRBV2 to TRBJ1-1; weak D call: TRBD1 (5 bases). Germline V CDR1 and CDR2: SNHLY, FYNNEI. The CDR3 loop spans 12 amino acids.

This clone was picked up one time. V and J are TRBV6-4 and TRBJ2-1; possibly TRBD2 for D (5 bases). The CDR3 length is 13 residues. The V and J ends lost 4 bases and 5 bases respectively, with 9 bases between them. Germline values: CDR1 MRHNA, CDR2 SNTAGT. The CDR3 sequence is CASSGTSNNEQFF. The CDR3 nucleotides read TGTGCCAGCAGTGGGACTTCTAACAATGAGCAGTTCTTC.

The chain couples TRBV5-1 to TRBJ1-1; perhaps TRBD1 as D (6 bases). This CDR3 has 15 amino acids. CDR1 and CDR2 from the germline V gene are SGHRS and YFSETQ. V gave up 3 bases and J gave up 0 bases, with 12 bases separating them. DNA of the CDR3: TGCGCCAGCAGCTCGTTCGACAGGATGAACACTGAAGCTTTCTTT. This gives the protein CASSSFDRMNTEAFF.

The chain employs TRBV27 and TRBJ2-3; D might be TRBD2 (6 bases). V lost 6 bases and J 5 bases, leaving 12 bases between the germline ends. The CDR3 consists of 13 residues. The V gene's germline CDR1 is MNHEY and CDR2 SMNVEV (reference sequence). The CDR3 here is CASSLNGRDTQYF. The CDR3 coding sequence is TGTGCCAGCAGCCTAAACGGGAGAGATACGCAGTATTTT.

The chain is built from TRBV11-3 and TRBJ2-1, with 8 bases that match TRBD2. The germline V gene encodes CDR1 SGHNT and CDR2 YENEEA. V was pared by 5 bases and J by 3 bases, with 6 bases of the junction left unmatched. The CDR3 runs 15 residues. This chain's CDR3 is CASSPGGGNYNEQFF. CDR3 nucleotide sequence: TGTGCCAGCAGCCCCGGGGGGGGAAACTACAATGAGCAGTTCTTC.